A single sample gave rise to the 5 T cell receptor beta chains below, sequenced in a study of chemoradiotherapy in HPV16-positive cancers. The repertoire was sequenced with immunoSEQ multiplex PCR; TCRdb's copy has only in-frame clones and lacks some. The table lists some 17,000 clones, roughly two thirds of them singletons. The starting material was tumor tissue, obtained from a patient who underwent chemoradiotherapy. These receptors were obtained from a human donor with HPV-associated anogenital cancer.

The table lists this clone with a count of one. The V gene is TRBV9, the J gene TRBJ2-3, with a possible D match to TRBD2 (5 bases). Trimming took off 2 bases at V and 4 bases at J, with 11 bases between the two ends. The CDR3 sequence is 14 residues long. Per the germline V gene, CDR1 is SGDLS and CDR2 is YYNGEE. As DNA, the CDR3 is TGTGCCAGCAGCGTGAGGGTAGGGCCAGATACGCAGTATTTT. It translates to CASSVRVGPDTQYF.

Comments on this clone: This CDR3 is also generated by other DNA sequences in the sample. The chain uses TRBV6-5 and TRBJ2-2; a possible D gene is TRBD1 (5 bases). Germline lookup yields CDR1 MNHEY and CDR2 SVGAGI. There are 14 residues in the CDR3. Trimming took 2 bases from V and 4 from J, leaving 8 bases between them. CDR3: CASSYDSGTGELFF. CDR3 sequence (DNA): TGTGCCAGCAGTTACGACAGTGGCACCGGGGAGCTGTTTTTT.

The J gene is TRBJ1-2, the V gene TRBV6-5; D is unclear. Germline V gene lookup returns CDR1 MNHEY and CDR2 SVGAGI. Trimming removed 5 bases at V and 1 base at J, with 5 bases between. CDR3 size: 12 residues. The DNA of the CDR3 is TGTGCCAGCAGTCGAGTTAACTATGGCTACACCTTC. Encoded protein: CASSRVNYGYTF.

This chain connects TRBV5-4 to TRBJ2-3; D gene ambiguous. The germline V and J ends were trimmed by 4 bases and 4 bases, with 7 bases remaining between them. The CDR3 covers 12 residues. Per germline, CDR1 SGHNT and CDR2 YYREEE (reference sequence). This CDR3 is CASSQPPDTQYF. The CDR3 DNA sequence: TGTGCCAGCAGCCAGCCCCCAGATACGCAGTATTTT.

The J gene is TRBJ1-2, the V gene TRBV19; no clear D. This CDR3 contains 14 residues. CDR1 and CDR2 from the germline V gene are LNHDA and SQIVND (reference sequence). Trimming removed 7 bases at V and 3 bases at J, with 15 bases between. The CDR3 sequence: CASTSIGMDYGYTF. CDR3 nucleotide sequence: TGTGCCAGTACTTCAATAGGGATGGACTATGGCTACACCTTC.